This TCR beta chain was captured in a study of blood T cell repertoires in COVID-19. Turning to the study itself: There were acute and convalescent COVID-19 samples, and they came from the United States, Italy and Spain. From T cells, B-cell-depleted T cells, or PBMCs came the material, which was cDNA or gDNA.

In germline, CDR1 is LGHNA, CDR2 YNFKEQ. V lost 1 base and J lost 3, with 8 bases in between. The CDR3 is 14 amino acids. This table comes from immunoSEQ multiplex PCR, and its TCRdb copy is limited to in-frame clones, with some not included. Of tens of thousands of clones listed, around 90% are singletons. The sequence came from a man in his forties with acute or convalescent COVID-19. The chain uses TRBV4-2 and TRBJ2-3; weak D call: TRBD1 (5 bases). What was sequenced was peripheral blood. DNA for the CDR3: TGTGCCAGCAGCCAAGGTCGACAGACAGATACGCAGTATTTT. Protein product: CASSQGRQTDTQYF.